This T cell receptor (beta chain) was identified in a study of cytomegalovirus exposure and HLA in healthy donors. At the level of the study: Counted in an early data release were 85 million or so unique TCRs from HLA-typed donors. Study outcomes and limitations: At a 0.05 false discovery rate, a later analysis found 16,951 TCR beta sequences to be associated with HLA alleles.

The PCR was carried out with 60 Vbeta primers and 13 Jbeta primers. Data came from immunoSEQ multiplex PCR; TCRdb stores just in-frame clones and leaves some out. The sample lists roughly 100,000 clones, around four fifths occurring once. About this clone: Its matching antigen is unknown.

Trimming took off 2 bases at V and 4 bases at J, with 20 bases between the two ends. The CDR3 totals 17 residues. The germline gives CDR1 MGHRA, CDR2 YSYEKL. Sequencing input: PBMCs. The gene calls are TRBV4-1 and TRBJ1-1; no definite D call. This receptor was identified in a woman younger than 30 in good health and CMV-seropositive. The CDR3 sequence: CASSQYSLAALTTEAFF. In DNA, the CDR3 is TGCGCCAGCAGCCAATATTCCTTAGCGGCACTAACCACTGAAGCTTTCTTT.